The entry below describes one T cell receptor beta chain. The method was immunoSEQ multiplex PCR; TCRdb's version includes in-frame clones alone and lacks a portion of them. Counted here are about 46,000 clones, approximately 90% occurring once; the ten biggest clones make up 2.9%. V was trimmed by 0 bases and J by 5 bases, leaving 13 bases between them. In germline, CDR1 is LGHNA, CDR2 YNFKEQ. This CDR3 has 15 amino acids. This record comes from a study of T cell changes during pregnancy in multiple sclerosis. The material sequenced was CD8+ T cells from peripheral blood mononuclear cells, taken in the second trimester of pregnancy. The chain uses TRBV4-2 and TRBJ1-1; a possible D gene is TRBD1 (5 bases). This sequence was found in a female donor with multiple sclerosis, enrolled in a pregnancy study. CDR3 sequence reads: CASSQDTSGGTEAFF. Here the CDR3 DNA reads TGTGCCAGCAGCCAAGATACGTCGGGGGGGACTGAAGCTTTCTTT.